Described below is a single T cell receptor beta chain sequence and its context. Its antigen is not known. The data originate from a study of shared clonotypes between healthy human individuals. Broader study findings: Sharing across a few donors was seen in roughly 5% of naive CD4 clonotypes.

The V and J ends lost 2 bases and 7 bases respectively, with 9 bases between them. Looked up from germline, CDR1 is MDHEN and CDR2 is SYDVKM. This CDR3 has 13 amino acids. The table came from immunoSEQ multiplex PCR; TCRdb's copy has only in-frame clones and leaves some out. Seen here are just over 2,000,000 clones, 90% to 95% observed once, and the top ten hold more than 0.1%. Investigators divided CD4+ cells into CD45RA+ naive and CD45RA-negative memory subsets. Sequences were obtained from naive CD4+ T cells sorted from blood. As to subset: CD45RA+ positively selected. The receptor was isolated from a man younger than 30 in good health. The chain employs TRBV28 and TRBJ2-1; a weak D match, TRBD1 (5 bases). CDR3 protein: CASSLEYRNEQFF. The CDR3 DNA reads as TGTGCCAGCAGTTTAGAATACAGGAATGAGCAGTTCTTC.